The T cell receptor (beta chain) described here comes from a study of T cell changes during pregnancy in multiple sclerosis. Here immunoSEQ multiplex PCR was the method, and the copy in TCRdb shows in-frame clones only, minus some. The table has approximately 39,000 clones, over 90% seen once. V lost 3 bases to trimming and J lost 3 bases, with 13 bases between them. This CDR3 spans 14 amino acids. Germline V gene sequence: CDR1 SGDLS, CDR2 YYNGEE. This material consisted of CD4+ T cells from peripheral blood mononuclear cells, taken in the second trimester of pregnancy. The TCR originated in a female donor with multiple sclerosis, enrolled in a pregnancy study. The rearrangement joins TRBV9 to TRBJ2-7; TRBD2 might be the D (6 bases). The CDR3 DNA reads TGTGCCAGCAGCGCGGGCGGGACCCTCTACGAGCAGTACTTC. Protein product: CASSAGGTLYEQYF.